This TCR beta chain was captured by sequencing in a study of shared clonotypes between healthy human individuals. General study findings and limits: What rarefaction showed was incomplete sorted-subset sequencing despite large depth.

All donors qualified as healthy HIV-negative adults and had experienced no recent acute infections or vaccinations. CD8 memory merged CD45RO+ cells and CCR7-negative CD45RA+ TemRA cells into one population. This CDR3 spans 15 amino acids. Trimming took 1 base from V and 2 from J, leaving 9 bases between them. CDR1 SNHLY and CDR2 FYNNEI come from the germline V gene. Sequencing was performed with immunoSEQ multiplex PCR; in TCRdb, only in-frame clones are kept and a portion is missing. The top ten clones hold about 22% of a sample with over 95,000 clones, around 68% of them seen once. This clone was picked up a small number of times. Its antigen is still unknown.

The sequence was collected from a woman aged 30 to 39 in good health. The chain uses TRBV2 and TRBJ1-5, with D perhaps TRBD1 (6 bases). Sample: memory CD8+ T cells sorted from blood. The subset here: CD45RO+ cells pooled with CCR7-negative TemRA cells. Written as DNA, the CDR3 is TGTGCCAGCAGTGAAGGGACAGTGGGCAATCAGCCCCAGCATTTT. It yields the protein CASSEGTVGNQPQHF. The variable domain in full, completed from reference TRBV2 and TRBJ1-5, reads EPEVTQTPSHQVTQMGQEVILRCVPISNHLYFYWYRQILGQKVEFLVSFYNNEISEKSEIFDDQFSVERPDGSNFTLKIRSTKLEDSAMYFCASSEGTVGNQPQHFGDGTRLSIL.